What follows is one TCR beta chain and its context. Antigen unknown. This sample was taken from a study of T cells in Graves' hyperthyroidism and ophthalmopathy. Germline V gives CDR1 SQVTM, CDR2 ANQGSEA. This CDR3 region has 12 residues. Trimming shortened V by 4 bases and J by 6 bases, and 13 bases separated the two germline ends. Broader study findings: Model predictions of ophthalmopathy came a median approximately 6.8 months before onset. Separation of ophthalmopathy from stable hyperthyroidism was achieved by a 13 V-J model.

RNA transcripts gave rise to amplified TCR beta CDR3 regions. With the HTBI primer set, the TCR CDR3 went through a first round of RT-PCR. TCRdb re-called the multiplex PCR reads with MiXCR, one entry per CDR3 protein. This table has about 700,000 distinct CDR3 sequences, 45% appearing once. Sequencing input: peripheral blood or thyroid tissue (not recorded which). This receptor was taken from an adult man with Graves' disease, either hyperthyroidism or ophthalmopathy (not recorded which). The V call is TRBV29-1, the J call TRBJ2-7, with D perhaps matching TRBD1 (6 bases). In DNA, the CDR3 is TGCAGCGTTGTACAGGGAGTAGGCGAGCAGTACTTC. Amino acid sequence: CSVVQGVGEQYF.